This TCR beta chain was observed in a study of T-cell memory formation after mild COVID-19. Study summary: Largely donor-specific TCR clusters were found. Study-wide findings and caveats: From day 15 to 85, contracting clones were balanced between CD4 and CD8, whereas later expanders leaned toward CD4+. Pre-infection memory held some responding clones, suggesting pre-existing cross-reactive T cells responded.

MiXCR, applied by TCRdb to the 5' RACE reads, yields one record per CDR3 protein. Of around 340,000 distinct CDR3 sequences listed, roughly 13% are singletons. Trimming cost V 3 bases and J 7 bases, with 13 bases left between them. The CDR3 spans 13 residues. Germline V gene lookup returns CDR1 SGHDN and CDR2 FVKESK. Remarks on this clonotype: Its matching antigen is unknown.

The chain carries TRBV14 and TRBJ2-7; D unresolved. The clonotype was recovered from a man aged 18 to 35 who had mild COVID-19 (a few samples of this study predate the infection). Cell type and time point are not known. Specimen: PBMCs or a T cell subset sorted from them (not recorded which). CDR3 nucleotide sequence: TGTGCCAGCAGCCAGGCAATAATTGGTGAGCAGTACGTC. It encodes CASSQAIIGEQYV.